The sequence of this TCR beta chain was determined in a study of beta chain features in type 1 diabetes (dated by TCRdb to 2016 to 2018). About the study as a whole: Patients and healthy donors did not differ in mean age, gender distribution, total cell number or subset yield. In the study, recently diagnosed type 1 diabetes patients and matched healthy donors were compared on the TCRB repertoires of their sorted circulating CD4+ T cell subsets. Regulatory and stem cell-like memory subsets were obtained from only 8 patients and roughly eight healthy donors, while naive and central memory subsets were obtained from all 30 or so donors. A total of 85 million to 140 million sorted cells were examined across all samples, and a strong correlation was observed between cell number per subset and RNA yield.

Relative to germline, V is missing 6 bases and J is missing 6 bases, with 22 bases of the junction outside any gene match. The CDR3, cysteine through phenylalanine, is 19 amino acids long. The DNA shown is the 57-base CDR3, in frame from base 1. In the germline V gene, CDR1 corresponds to MDHEN and CDR2 to SYDVKM. The entire isolated RNA was reverse transcribed using the High Capacity cDNA Reverse Transcription Kit, and thus expressed TCRB transcripts were sequenced. Naive, central memory and regulatory T cell samples underwent deep immunoSEQ sequencing, averaging roughly 3.5 million total reads per sample. Sorted cells were lysed in RLT buffer, and RNA was extracted using DNase-treated RNeasy Micro or Mini kits according to cell number. Each cell subset was processed separately to prevent cross-contamination, with patient and healthy donor samples processed together. The immunoSEQ multiplex PCR was used to amplify TCRB sequences from cDNA, yielding 87-bp fragments that span the CDR3 region. Amplicons were sequenced on the Illumina HiSeq platform. The authors' analysis ran thus. Synthetic template baselines were used to correct PCR bias computationally, reads within Hamming distance 2 were collapsed together, and singletons that could not be merged were discarded. Reads were aligned against IMGT to assign V, D and J genes, CDR3 length and insertions or deletions at six rearrangement sites. Within each subset, clonotype counts were normalized to sorted cell number, after which true diversity and Gini coefficients were computed with the tcR R package. The overlap coefficient, calculated on TCRB nucleotide sequences, was used to measure repertoire sharing. Out-of-frame TCRB sequences from naive cells were analyzed as a proxy for the pre-selection repertoire. The table comes from immuneACCESS by way of TCRdb, which keeps in-frame sequences with V and J called. Part of the clones is missing from these tables; in studies checked, under half for an unresolved V gene and the rest for unknown reasons. That table gives V, J and clone size, and the DNA gave D and trimming. The sample table lists about 400,000 clones, over 10% of them with a count of one. Of the sample, approximately 0.011% falls within the top ten clones.

Each donor gave one peripheral blood draw, averaging roughly 100 mL, which was collected into heparinised tubes. Naive, central memory, regulatory and stem cell-like memory CD4+ T cells were sorted on a BD FACSAria II using a panel including CD45RO, CCR7, CD25, CD127, CD95 and CD27. Every sorted population had a purity above 95%. PBMCs were separated immediately by Lymphoprep density gradient centrifugation and were stained directly, without being cultured. To minimize batch effects, samples were stained and sorted in pairs, one healthy donor with one patient per experiment. Details on this clone: What this receptor recognizes is not known. The input lacks base qualities; no much larger clone sits a single base away.

Beyond this particular receptor, the publication reports: Shorter templates might be favored by PCR, yet because patient and control samples were amplified and corrected together, any such skew would affect both groups equally. Naive, central memory and regulatory TCRB repertoires appeared to be more similar among patients than among healthy donors. A moderate but significant shortening of TCRB CDR3 length was observed in type 1 diabetes patients in all four CD4+ subsets. HLA sub-analyses involved small numbers of individuals, so any influence of HLA type on TCRB rearrangement remained unresolved. Because cDNA was sequenced instead of genomic DNA, highly expressing activated cells could be over-represented, though the groups showed no difference in activation or CD3 levels. At VDJ recombination sites, type 1 diabetes patients had fewer insertions and more deleted nucleotides, which implies abnormalities in thymic rearrangement.

The sample consisted of naive CD4+ T cells from blood. Read against the paper, the sample's cell subset or site label means: true naive CD4+ T cells. The chain links TRBV28 with TRBJ1-5; 8 nucleotides in the junction match TRBD1. The sequence was collected from a young woman with type 1 diabetes. The nucleotide sequence is TGTGCCAGCAGGTCTTTACTTTACCGGACAGGGTTTGTAGTTCAGCCCCAGCATTTT. This codes for CASRSLLYRTGFVVQPQHF.